These 12 T cell receptor beta chains were all obtained from the same sample, sequenced in a study of blood T cell repertoires in COVID-19. This table comes from immunoSEQ multiplex PCR, and its TCRdb copy is limited to in-frame clones, with some not included. This table holds 250,000 to 300,000 clones, 80% to 90% found once. The sample was peripheral blood. The receptors were gathered from a woman between 65 and 79 years old with COVID-19, enrolled during active disease.

This clone was observed a single time. The V call is TRBV30, the J call TRBJ2-5; 11 nucleotides align to TRBD1. The germline V gene encodes CDR1 GTSNPN and CDR2 SVGIG (reference sequence). V lost 2 bases and J lost 5; bases outside the gene matches: 7. The CDR3 is 15 residues long. The CDR3 nucleotides read TGTGCCTGGAGTTCCGGGACAGGGGGTCGGGAGACCCAGTACTTC. Its translation is CAWSSGTGGRETQYF.

The J gene is TRBJ2-5, the V gene TRBV10-2, with D possibly being TRBD2 (5 bases). The germline V and J ends were trimmed by 4 bases and 5 bases, with 11 bases remaining between them. The CDR3 runs 13 residues. Per the germline V gene, CDR1 is WSHSY and CDR2 is SAAADI. Here the CDR3 DNA reads TGCGCCAGCAGTGGAGGCTTAGCGGAGACCCAGTACTTC. Its translation: CASSGGLAETQYF.

The genes are TRBV18 and TRBJ1-1; D gene uncertain. The ends were cut back, 4 bases at V and 3 bases at J, with 9 bases in the middle. The CDR3 is made up of 13 amino acids. Germline V lookup: CDR1 KGHSH, CDR2 LQKENI. The CDR3 coding sequence is TGTGCCAGCTCACAAGCTCCGGACACTGAAGCTTTCTTT. Encoded protein: CASSQAPDTEAFF.

The chain links TRBV27 to TRBJ1-1; D possibly corresponds to TRBD1 (5 bases). The CDR3 extends over 13 amino acids. With 2 bases removed from V and 7 bases from J, the gap between germline ends came to 11 bases. CDR1 MNHEY and CDR2 SMNVEV come from the germline V gene (reference sequence). CDR3 sequence (DNA): TGTGCCAGCAGTTTAATAGGGGTCGATGAAGCTTTCTTT. It is translated as CASSLIGVDEAFF.

The chain couples TRBV7-2 to TRBJ1-6; TRBD1 agrees at 7 bases. Germline V gene sequence: CDR1 SGHTA, CDR2 FQGNSA. Trimming removed 5 bases from V and 1 base from J; junction bases left unmatched: 11. The CDR3 is made up of 18 amino acids. CDR3 amino acids: CASSPKTGTGSYNSPLHF. The CDR3 coding sequence is TGTGCCAGCAGCCCAAAGACAGGGACGGGGTCCTATAATTCACCCCTCCACTTT.

Written as DNA, the CDR3 is TGTGCCAGCAGCTTAGAATACGCGGGGGCCGTTAACTACGAGCAGTACTTC. Its protein product is CASSLEYAGAVNYEQYF. The V call is TRBV7-8, the J call TRBJ2-7; D perhaps matches TRBD2 (7 bases). The germline V gene encodes CDR1 SGHVS and CDR2 FQNEAQ. The length of the CDR3 is 17 residues. Trimming removed 1 base at V and 3 bases at J, with 19 bases between. Full variable domain (rest looked up from reference TRBV7-8 and TRBJ2-7): GAGVSQSPRYKVAKRGQDVALRCDPISGHVSLFWYQQALGQGPEFLTYFQNEAQLDKSGLPSDRFFAERPEGSVSTLKIQRTQQEDSAVYLCASSLEYAGAVNYEQYFGPGTRLTVT.

J is TRBJ2-3 and V is TRBV4-1; possibly TRBD2 for D (6 bases). Germline assignment: CDR1 MGHRA and CDR2 YSYEKL. Trimming left V 2 bases short and J 6 bases short, with 18 bases between. CDR3 length equals 16 residues. CDR3 amino acids: CASSQPGRRGADTQYF. DNA for the CDR3: TGCGCCAGCAGCCAACCCGGGAGAAGGGGAGCCGATACGCAGTATTTT.

In its sample, this clone was seen a few times. The gene calls are TRBV5-6 and TRBJ1-5, with 12 bases that match TRBD1. J gave up 6 bases and V 4 bases, and 8 bases lay outside the gene matches. This CDR3 contains 16 residues. Looked up from germline, CDR1 is SGHDT and CDR2 is YYEEEE. The CDR3 here is CASSIWDRGPGQPQHF. CDR3 bases: TGTGCCAGCAGCATCTGGGACAGGGGGCCGGGTCAGCCCCAGCATTTT.

This chain connects TRBV10-1 to TRBJ1-1, with a tentative D call TRBD1 (6 bases). Germline lookup yields CDR1 WNHNN and CDR2 SYGVQD (reference sequence). The CDR3 loop spans 12 amino acids. The V end lost 4 bases, the J end lost 7 bases, and 10 bases lay between the germline ends. The CDR3 protein is CASSGGGGEAFF. As DNA, the CDR3 is TGCGCCAGCAGTGGAGGGGGGGGTGAAGCTTTCTTT.

The V gene is TRBV2, the J gene TRBJ2-1; 7 bases map to TRBD2. This CDR3 comprises 15 residues. Germline assignment: CDR1 SNHLY and CDR2 FYNNEI. After removal of 8 bases from V and 1 base from J, the junction contained 8 bases not matched to a gene. As DNA, the CDR3 is TGTGCCAGCTTCTCTGGGGGGGGATCCTACAATGAGCAGTTCTTC. Amino acid sequence: CASFSGGGSYNEQFF.

This clone occurred once. The rearrangement uses TRBV30 and TRBJ1-6, with D possibly TRBD1 on 5 matching bases. Germline V gene sequence: CDR1 GTSNPN, CDR2 SVGIG (reference sequence). The V and J ends lost 2 bases and 4 bases respectively, with 9 bases between them. This CDR3 has 14 amino acids. The DNA for the CDR3 is TGTGCCTGGAGTCTGGCAGGGTATAATTCACCCCTCCACTTT. Protein: CAWSLAGYNSPLHF. Together with reference TRBV30 and TRBJ1-6, the CDR3 gives the full variable domain: SQTIHQWPATLVQPVGSPLSLECTVEGTSNPNLYWYRQAAGRGLQLLFYSVGIGQISSEVPQNLSASRPQDRQFILSSKKLLLSDSGFYLCAWSLAGYNSPLHFGNGTRLTVT.

The V call is TRBV5-1, the J call TRBJ2-1; TRBD1 might be the D (6 bases). The V gene lost 5 bases and the J gene lost 6 bases, with 12 bases spanning the gap. CDR3 length equals 13 residues. Germline lookup yields CDR1 SGHRS and CDR2 YFSETQ. CDR3 nucleotide sequence: TGCGCCAGCAGTTATACCAGGGGCAATGAGCAGTTCTTC. Translation gives CASSYTRGNEQFF.